These T cell receptor beta chains were read from a single sample in a study of T cell changes during pregnancy in multiple sclerosis. Produced via immunoSEQ multiplex PCR; TCRdb's table is partial and in-frame only. There are roughly 46,000 clones in the sample; just under 95% occur only once, and roughly 3.9% lies in the top ten. Sequencing was performed on CD8+ T cells from peripheral blood mononuclear cells, taken after pregnancy. Source of these receptors: a female donor with multiple sclerosis, enrolled in a pregnancy study. The CDR3 runs from the conserved cysteine through the conserved F or W. The order of the fields is J gene, V gene, CDR3 length, clone size, D gene, CDR3 protein, CDR3 DNA. A D gene is named only where the DNA matches it firmly. Some rows have no size entry. The others give once, few or many, or a class for an expanded clone.

TRBJ2-7 TRBV7-6 14 NA TRBD1 CASSEGTVVVKQYF TGTGCCAGCAGCGAAGGGACAGTAGTTGTCAAGCAGTACTTC
TRBJ1-2 TRBV9 11 NA NA CASGGLPGYTF TGTGCCAGCGGGGGCCTCCCAGGCTACACCTTC
TRBJ2-2 TRBV7-8 16 NA TRBD1 CASSSTGTDNTGELFF TGTGCCAGCAGCTCCACCGGGACAGACAACACCGGGGAGCTGTTTTTT
TRBJ1-3 TRBV5-6 15 NA TRBD1 CASSFGQGAGNTIYF TGTGCCAGCAGCTTCGGACAGGGGGCGGGGAACACCATATATTTT
TRBJ1-1 TRBV4-1 15 NA NA CASSQGPRGETEAFF TGCGCCAGCAGCCAAGGGCCCCGGGGAGAGACTGAAGCTTTCTTT
TRBJ1-1 TRBV9 14 NA NA CASSDTNGGTEAFF TGTGCCAGCAGCGATACCAACGGGGGCACTGAAGCTTTCTTT
TRBJ1-1 TRBV7-6 13 once NA CASSSHENTEAFF TGTGCCAGCAGCTCACACGAGAACACTGAAGCTTTCTTT
TRBJ2-7 TRBV7-2 14 NA TRBD2 CASSQTREVYEQYF TGTGCCAGCAGCCAAACACGGGAGGTCTACGAGCAGTACTTC
TRBJ2-2 TRBV5-1 13 NA TRBD2 CASSFGLGGELFF TGCGCCAGCAGTTTCGGACTAGGCGGGGAGCTGTTTTTT
TRBJ2-6 TRBV4-3 19 NA TRBD2 CASSRRSAGGRSGANVLTF TGCGCCAGCAGCCGCCGTTCAGCGGGGGGCCGCTCTGGGGCCAACGTCCTGACTTTC
TRBJ1-2 TRBV27 15 NA TRBD1 CASSDGTGVIYGYTF TGTGCCAGCAGTGACGGGACAGGGGTTATATATGGCTACACCTTC
TRBJ2-7 TRBV5-4 14 NA TRBD2 CASSYPGGAHEQYF TGTGCCAGCAGCTACCCGGGGGGGGCCCACGAGCAGTACTTC
TRBJ2-3 TRBV9 15 once TRBD2 CASSVSGGFTDTQYF TGTGCCAGCAGCGTTAGCGGGGGCTTCACAGATACGCAGTATTTT
TRBJ1-1 TRBV9 13 NA NA CASSPQWNTEAFF TGTGCCAGCAGCCCACAGTGGAACACTGAAGCTTTCTTT
TRBJ1-2 TRBV19 15 NA NA CASSPLGGPVYGYTF TGTGCCAGTAGTCCCCTTGGAGGGCCCGTCTATGGCTACACCTTC
TRBJ2-7 TRBV4-1 16 NA TRBD1 CASSHARAGGSYEQYF TGCGCCAGCAGCCATGCAAGGGCAGGGGGCTCCTACGAGCAGTACTTC
TRBJ1-1 TRBV14 15 once NA CASSQLQLMSTEAFF TGTGCCAGCAGCCAGTTACAGCTCATGTCTACTGAAGCTTTCTTT
TRBJ1-2 TRBV6-5 13 NA NA CASRYQGKDGYTF TGTGCCAGCAGATATCAGGGGAAGGATGGCTACACCTTC
TRBJ2-3 TRBV7-6 15 NA TRBD2 CASSLGGGSLDTQYF TGTGCCAGCAGCTTAGGGGGCGGGAGCTTAGATACGCAGTATTTT
TRBJ2-1 TRBV9 19 NA TRBD2 CASSGTSGMTILSYNEQFF TGTGCCAGCAGCGGAACTAGCGGGATGACCATTTTATCCTACAATGAGCAGTTCTTC
TRBJ2-7 TRBV29-1 14 NA NA CSVENTGSYREQYF TGCAGCGTTGAAAATACGGGTTCGTATCGCGAGCAGTACTTC
TRBJ1-1 TRBV25-1 14 NA NA CASSDYPGNTEAFF TGTGCCAGCAGTGATTATCCGGGGAACACTGAAGCTTTCTTT